These 16 T cell receptor beta chains were sequenced from one sample in a study of blood T cell repertoires in COVID-19. Produced via immunoSEQ multiplex PCR; TCRdb's table is partial and in-frame only. The table has some 53,000 clones, roughly 87% seen once. Sequencing input: peripheral blood. These receptors all come from a human donor in a cohort sampled during active COVID-19.

J is TRBJ2-3 and V is TRBV24-1; no reliable D call. Deletions cut 6 bases from V and 2 bases from J, with 2 bases between. This CDR3 has 11 residues. Germline values: CDR1 KGHDR, CDR2 SFDVKD. This CDR3 is CATSYTDTQYF. DNA of the CDR3: TGTGCCACCAGTTACACAGATACGCAGTATTTT.

V is TRBV7-6 and J is TRBJ2-7; the D gene is possibly TRBD2 (5 bases). The CDR3 loop spans 15 amino acids. With 5 bases removed from V and 2 bases from J, the gap between germline ends came to 16 bases. CDR1 is SGHVS and CDR2 is FNYEAQ in the germline V gene. Here the CDR3 reads CASSPRSGNTYEQYF. CDR3 sequence (DNA): TGTGCCAGCAGCCCCAGGAGCGGAAACACCTACGAGCAGTACTTC.

The chain couples TRBV18 to TRBJ2-4; D is perhaps TRBD2 (5 bases). Germline CDR1 KGHSH, CDR2 LQKENI. V was clipped by 5 bases and J by 5 bases, with 13 bases between them. The CDR3 length is 14 residues. CDR3: CASSGGSLENIQYF. DNA of the CDR3: TGTGCCAGCTCAGGCGGGTCGCTTGAAAACATTCAGTACTTC.

As to this clone: This sample also contains other DNA sequences that code for the same CDR3. The chain uses TRBV5-1 and TRBJ2-7, with D possibly matching TRBD2 (6 bases). V lost 0 bases and J lost 1, with 8 bases in between. The CDR3 consists of 14 residues. Germline CDR1 reads SGHRS; CDR2 reads YFSETQ. CDR3 protein: CASSLAGGSYEQYF. For the CDR3, the DNA is TGCGCCAGCAGCTTGGCAGGAGGGTCCTACGAGCAGTACTTC.

This clone was seen a few times. The rearrangement links TRBV11-2 to TRBJ2-3; 12 bases fit TRBD2. CDR3 length: 17 residues. The V and J ends lost 1 base and 5 bases, in that order; junction bases with no gene match: 7. The germline CDR1 and CDR2 sequences are SGHAT and FQNNGV. The CDR3 here is CASSLAWSSGGGDTQYF. CDR3 DNA: TGTGCCAGCAGCTTAGCTTGGTCTAGCGGGGGGGGAGATACGCAGTATTTT.

The CDR3 sequence: CASSEFGASGSTYEQYF. CDR3 DNA sequence: TGCGCCAGCAGTGAGTTTGGGGCCTCGGGTTCTACCTACGAGCAGTACTTC. The chain employs TRBV10-1 and TRBJ2-7; TRBD1 might be the D (5 bases). The CDR3 is 17 amino acids. The ends were cut back, 1 base at V and 2 bases at J, with 18 bases in the middle. Germline V gene data show CDR1 as WNHNN and CDR2 as SYGVQD (reference sequence).

The chain joins TRBV19 to TRBJ2-5, with TRBD2 as a possible D gene (7 bases). The germline gives CDR1 LNHDA, CDR2 SQIVND (reference sequence). This CDR3 has 15 amino acids. Between the trimmed V and J ends, which lost 7 bases and 5 bases, there was a span of 20 bases. CDR3 sequence (DNA): TGTGCCAGTACCCTAGGACGGGGGGCAGGGGAGACCCAGTACTTC. Protein sequence: CASTLGRGAGETQYF.

The J gene is TRBJ2-3, the V gene TRBV7-3, with 10 bases fitting TRBD2. The CDR3 runs 15 residues. The V and J ends lost 3 bases and 5 bases, in that order; junction bases with no gene match: 5. Germline V gene lookup returns CDR1 SGHTA and CDR2 FQGTGA. The CDR3 region is CASSLSSGSGDTQYF. CDR3 sequence (DNA): TGTGCCAGCAGCTTGTCTAGCGGGAGTGGAGATACGCAGTATTTT.

The V and J genes are TRBV2 and TRBJ2-6, with 10 nucleotides matching TRBD1. Germline CDR1 reads SNHLY; CDR2 reads FYNNEI. CDR3 length: 16 amino acids. The V segment lost 6 bases and the J segment 3 bases; nucleotides outside the gene matches: 5. The CDR3 DNA is TGTGCCAGCAGGGACAGGGGGTTTTTTGGGGCCAACGTCCTGACTTTC. Protein product: CASRDRGFFGANVLTF.

The count of this clone is one. V gene TRBV12-3 or TRBV12-4 combines with J gene TRBJ2-7; unclear D gene. The CDR3 has 12 amino acids. V was clipped by 2 bases and J by 5 bases, with 7 bases between them. The CDR3 loop reads CASSLPQNEQYF. The CDR3 DNA follows: TGTGCCAGCAGTTTACCCCAGAACGAGCAGTACTTC.

This rearrangement joins TRBV4-1 to TRBJ1-2, with 7 positions matching TRBD1. The V and J ends lost 2 bases and 2 bases, in that order; junction bases with no gene match: 8. The CDR3 is 16 amino acids. Germline CDR1 MGHRA, CDR2 YSYEKL. In nucleotides, the CDR3 is TGCGCCAGCAGCCAACCCCGGGACAGCGGCAACTATGGCTACACCTTC. This translates into CASSQPRDSGNYGYTF.

The chain joins TRBV15 to TRBJ2-2; 14 bases align to TRBD2. Germline CDR1 reads LNHNV; CDR2 reads YYDKDF (reference sequence). The ends lost 4 bases at V and 5 bases at J; junction bases unmatched: 6. The CDR3 runs to 17 residues. CDR3 sequence (DNA): TGTGCCACCAGCAAAGGGACTAGCGGGAGTGGGACCGGGGAGCTGTTTTTT. This encodes CATSKGTSGSGTGELFF.

This clone was observed a few times. V gene TRBV9 combines with J gene TRBJ2-1; D is perhaps TRBD1 (6 bases). The CDR3 extends over 16 amino acids. Germline V lookup: CDR1 SGDLS, CDR2 YYNGEE. V was shortened by 4 bases and J by 3 bases, with 17 bases between the two germline ends. As DNA, the CDR3 is TGTGCCAGCAGCCCCCCATCAGGGGAAGGCTACAATGAGCAGTTCTTC. It codes for CASSPPSGEGYNEQFF.

The chain carries TRBV19 and TRBJ2-7, with 11 nucleotides matching TRBD2. The length of the CDR3 is 17 residues. The germline gives CDR1 LNHDA, CDR2 SQIVND (reference sequence). Losses at the gene ends were 3 bases for V and 4 bases for J; bases not matched to a gene: 11. CDR3 sequence reads: CASSMFGSGRAFYEQYF. Here the CDR3 DNA reads TGTGCCAGTAGTATGTTTGGTAGCGGGAGGGCCTTTTACGAGCAGTACTTC.

The gene calls are TRBV9 and TRBJ2-1; 9 positions match TRBD2. The germline CDR1 and CDR2 sequences are SGDLS and YYNGEE. CDR3 length: 17 amino acids. The V gene end was trimmed by 0 bases and the J gene end by 0 bases; junction bases not matched to a gene: 4. The CDR3 DNA reads as TGTGCCAGCAGCGTAGTGAGCGGGAGGTACTCCTACAATGAGCAGTTCTTC. Its protein product is CASSVVSGRYSYNEQFF.

The genes are TRBV3-1 (or the pseudogene TRBV3-2) and TRBJ1-1, with a tentative D call TRBD1 (5 bases). Trimming shortened V by 1 base and J by 10 bases, and 16 bases separated the two germline ends. This CDR3 is 14 amino acids long. Germline CDR1 reads LGHDT; CDR2 reads YNNKEL (reference sequence). CDR3: CASSQGGTLVVAFF. CDR3 DNA: TGTGCCAGCAGCCAAGGGGGGACTTTGGTGGTAGCTTTCTTT.